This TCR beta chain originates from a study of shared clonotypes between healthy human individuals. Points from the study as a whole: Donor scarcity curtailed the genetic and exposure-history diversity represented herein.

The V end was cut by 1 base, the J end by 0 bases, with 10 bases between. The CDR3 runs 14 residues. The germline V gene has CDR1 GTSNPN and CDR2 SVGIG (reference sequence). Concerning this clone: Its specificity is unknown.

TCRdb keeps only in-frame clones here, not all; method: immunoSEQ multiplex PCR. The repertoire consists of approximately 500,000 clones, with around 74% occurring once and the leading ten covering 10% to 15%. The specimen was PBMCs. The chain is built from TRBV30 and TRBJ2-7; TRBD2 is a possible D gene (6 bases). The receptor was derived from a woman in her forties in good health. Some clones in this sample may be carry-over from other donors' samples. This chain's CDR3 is CAWSGEASSYEQYF. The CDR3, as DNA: TGTGCCTGGAGTGGGGAGGCGAGCTCCTACGAGCAGTACTTC.